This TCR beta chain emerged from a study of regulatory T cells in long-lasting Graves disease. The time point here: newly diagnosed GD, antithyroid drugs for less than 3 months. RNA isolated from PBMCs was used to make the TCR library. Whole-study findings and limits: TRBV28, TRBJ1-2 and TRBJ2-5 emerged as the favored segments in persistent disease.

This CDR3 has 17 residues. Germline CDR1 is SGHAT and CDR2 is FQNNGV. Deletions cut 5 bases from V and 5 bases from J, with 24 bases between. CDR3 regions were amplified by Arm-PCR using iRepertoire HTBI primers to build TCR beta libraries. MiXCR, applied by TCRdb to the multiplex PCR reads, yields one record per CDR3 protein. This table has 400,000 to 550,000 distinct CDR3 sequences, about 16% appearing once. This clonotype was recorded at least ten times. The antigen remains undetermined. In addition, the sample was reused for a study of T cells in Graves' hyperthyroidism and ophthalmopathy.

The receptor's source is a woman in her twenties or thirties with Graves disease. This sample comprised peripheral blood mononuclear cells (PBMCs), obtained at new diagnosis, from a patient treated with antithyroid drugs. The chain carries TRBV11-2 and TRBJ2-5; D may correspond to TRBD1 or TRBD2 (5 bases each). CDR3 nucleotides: TGTGCCAGCAGCGAGGGGACGGGGCGGAAGAAAGCGGAGACCCAGTACTTC. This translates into CASSEGTGRKKAETQYF.